What follows are 15 T cell receptor beta chains derived from one specimen sequenced in a study of post-analysis software for immune sequencing data. Study observations and caveats: Roughly 5 TRBV segments, including TRBV5-6, TRBV5-1 and TRBV20-1, were more frequent in patients than controls.

Their recognized antigens are unknown. Libraries were made from TCR beta cDNA, and they carried unique molecular identifiers. TCRdb fed the PCR reads into MiXCR, producing one record per CDR3 protein. The sample lists roughly 200,000 distinct CDR3 sequences, 25% to 35% occurring once. Sequencing was done on a sample of blood. Receptors were obtained from a girl aged 2-17 years with multiple sclerosis.

This rearrangement joins TRBV5-1 to TRBJ1-1; TRBD1 is a possible D gene (6 bases). The V gene's germline CDR1 is SGHRS and CDR2 YFSETQ. Trimming cost V 5 bases and J 4 bases, with 18 bases left between them. This CDR3 comprises 15 residues. CDR3 loop: CASRQGEGKSTEAFF. DNA for the CDR3: TGCGCCAGCAGACAGGGTGAAGGGAAGAGCACTGAAGCTTTCTTT.

The chain uses TRBV6-5 and TRBJ2-7; weak D call: TRBD1 (5 bases). Germline CDR1 reads MNHEY; CDR2 reads SVGAGI. CDR3 length: 14 residues. V lost 0 bases, J lost 4 bases, and 10 bases lay in between. In DNA, the CDR3 is TGTGCCAGCAGTTACTCGGTCCAGGGTTACGAGCAGTACTTC. It translates to CASSYSVQGYEQYF.

Comment on this clonotype: Since no conserved phenylalanine or tryptophan closes the CDR3, a read error is the likely cause. The J gene is TRBJ2-1, the V gene TRBV6-2 or TRBV6-3; D not resolved. V lost 0 bases and J lost 4, with 1 base in between. The CDR3 totals 12 residues. Germline V gene sequence: CDR1 MNHEY, CDR2 SVGEGT. The CDR3 sequence: CASSYSYNEQFV. CDR3 bases: TGTGCCAGCAGTTACTCGTACAATGAGCAGTTCGTC.

A single count supports this clonotype. A read error may explain this, as a much larger clone is one base away. The rearrangement links TRBV27 to TRBJ2-5; D gene uncertain. CDR1 MNHEY and CDR2 SMNVEV come from the germline V gene (reference sequence). Trimming took 6 bases from V and 5 from J, leaving 7 bases between them. This CDR3 has 11 residues. The CDR3 protein is CASRFEETQYF. CDR3 DNA: TGTGCCAGCAGGTTCGAGGAGACCCAGTACTTC.

This clonotype has more than one count but fewer than ten. The V and J genes are TRBV7-9 and TRBJ1-5, with a tentative D call TRBD1 (5 bases). This CDR3 has 17 amino acids. Trimming removed 3 bases at V and 2 bases at J, with 17 bases between. Germline values: CDR1 SEHNR, CDR2 FQNEAQ (reference sequence). CDR3 loop: CASSLGIGGEGNQPQHF. DNA of the CDR3: TGTGCCAGCAGCTTGGGGATTGGGGGGGAAGGCAATCAGCCCCAGCATTTT.

This clonotype was seen only a few times. This chain joins TRBV7-2 and TRBJ2-5, with D unresolved. This CDR3 spans 11 amino acids. Looked up from germline, CDR1 is SGHTA and CDR2 is FQGNSA. V dropped 5 bases and J dropped 9 bases, with 10 bases sitting between them. The CDR3 protein is CASSANSPQYF. In DNA form, the CDR3 reads TGTGCCAGCAGCGCCAATAGCCCCCAGTACTTC. Using reference TRBV7-2 and TRBJ2-5 for the parts outside the CDR3, the full variable domain is GAGVSQSPSNKVTEKGKDVELRCDPISGHTALYWYRQSLGQGLEFLIYFQGNSAPDKSGLPSDRFSAERTGGSVSTLTIQRTQQEDSAVYLCASSANSPQYFGPGTRLLVL.

This clonotype was recorded once. The chain carries TRBV20-1 and TRBJ2-3; 13 nucleotides match TRBD2. V lost 2 bases and J lost 2; bases outside the gene matches: 7. The CDR3 length is 17 residues. Looked up from germline, CDR1 is DFQATT and CDR2 is SNEGSKA (reference sequence). The CDR3 loop is CSARRRTSGGNTDTQYF. The DNA for the CDR3 is TGCAGTGCTAGACGACGGACTAGCGGGGGAAACACAGATACGCAGTATTTT.

This rearrangement joins TRBV7-2 to TRBJ2-2; 8 bases map to TRBD1. Trimming took 5 bases from V and 6 from J; bases not matched to a gene: 2. The CDR3 has 13 residues. The V gene's germline CDR1 is SGHTA and CDR2 FQGNSA. The CDR3: CASSPTGAGELFF. CDR3 bases: TGTGCCAGCAGCCCGACAGGGGCCGGGGAGCTGTTTTTT.

A remark on this clonotype: It may be a read error: a sequence one base away is much more abundant. The rearrangement joins TRBV6-2 or TRBV6-3 to TRBJ1-4, with D hard to call. The CDR3 spans 15 residues. Germline CDR1 is MNHEY and CDR2 is SVGEGT. DNA for the CDR3: TGTGCCAACAGTTACAATTGGGCAACTAATGAAAAACTGTTTTTT. Encoded protein: CANSYNWATNEKLFF.

As regards this clonotype: With a much larger clone just one base away, this may be a read error. The rearrangement uses TRBV12-3 or TRBV12-4 and TRBJ2-3, with TRBD2 matching 9 bases. This CDR3 comprises 17 residues. DNA of the CDR3: TGTGTCAGCAGTTTAGAGGGGCTAGCGGGACGCACAGATACGCAGTATTTT. This encodes CVSSLEGLAGRTDTQYF.

The chain's CDR3 is CSVARTTNEKLFF. The CDR3 DNA reads TGCAGCGTTGCCCGTACAACTAATGAAAAACTGTTTTTT. The chain carries TRBV29-1 and TRBJ1-4; no clear D. The V gene's germline CDR1 is SQVTM and CDR2 ANQGSEA. This CDR3 region has 13 residues. Trimming took 4 bases from V and 0 from J, leaving 6 bases between them.

This clonotype was observed a handful of times. V and J are TRBV7-8 and TRBJ2-1; no clear D. The CDR3 covers 14 residues. Trimming cost V 1 base and J 6 bases, with 10 bases left between them. Germline CDR1 and CDR2: SGHVS and FQNEAQ. CDR3 sequence (DNA): TGTGCCAGCAGCTTAGTTAACTTGGTCAATGAGCAGTTCTTC. Its protein product is CASSLVNLVNEQFF.

A word on this clonotype: A much larger clone lies a single base off, so this may be a read error. No conserved phenylalanine or tryptophan ends this CDR3, so it is likely a read error. This chain connects TRBV28 to TRBJ2-3, with 8 bases lining up with TRBD2. The length of the CDR3 is 15 residues. J gave up 6 bases and V 5 bases, and 10 bases lay outside the gene matches. The germline gives CDR1 MDHEN, CDR2 SYDVKM. In nucleotides, the CDR3 is TGTGCCAGCAGTCCCGTGGGCAGCGGGAGTGATACGCAGTATTTG. Translating it yields CASSPVGSGSDTQYL.

Worth noting for this clonotype: Lacking the conserved final phenylalanine or tryptophan, this CDR3 likely reflects a read error. This rearrangement joins TRBV7-9 to TRBJ1-2; D unresolved. V was clipped by 0 bases and J by 1 base, with 6 bases between them. CDR3 length: 14 amino acids. Germline CDR1 reads SEHNR; CDR2 reads FQNEAQ (reference sequence). This CDR3 is CASSLAGSNYGYTC. CDR3 nucleotides: TGTGCCAGCAGCTTAGCAGGGAGTAACTATGGCTACACCTGC.

Ten or more counts support this clonotype. The rearrangement uses TRBV20-1 and TRBJ2-4; D uncertain. Trimming left V 1 base short and J 5 bases short, with 15 bases between. This CDR3 comprises 15 residues. The germline gives CDR1 DFQATT, CDR2 SNEGSKA (reference sequence). The CDR3 nucleotides are TGCAGTGCTAGAGGCCCCACAATTCCCGAAAACATTCAGTACTTC. Its translation: CSARGPTIPENIQYF.